Each of the 3 T cell receptor beta chains below was sequenced from the same sample in a study of T-cell reconstitution after alpha-beta-depleted transplantation in children. Unique molecular identifiers were incorporated when the TCRbeta library was constructed. TCRdb re-called the PCR reads with MiXCR, one entry per CDR3 protein. The sample lists nearly 250,000 distinct CDR3 sequences; approximately 8% were seen once. The source material was PBMCs, mostly from graft donor cells, sampled 180 days after TCRalphabeta/CD19-depleted stem cell transplant. Every receptor here comes from a male patient under 18 who had a stem cell transplant for acute lymphoblastic leukemia, so the T cells may come from the graft donor.

At least ten counts were recorded for this clonotype. V usage is TRBV29-1 and J usage is TRBJ2-5; TRBD1 matches 8 bases. The trim removed 2 bases at V and 1 base at J, leaving 9 bases unmatched. CDR3 length equals 16 residues. Per the germline V gene, CDR1 is SQVTM and CDR2 is ANQGSEA. This chain's CDR3 is CSVERDRRKGQETQYF. The CDR3 region has the DNA TGCAGCGTTGAAAGGGACAGGCGAAAGGGCCAAGAGACCCAGTACTTC.

This clonotype was observed many times. The chain links TRBV20-1 to TRBJ2-2; 9 nucleotides line up with TRBD2. Looked up from germline, CDR1 is DFQATT and CDR2 is SNEGSKA (reference sequence). V dropped 3 bases and J dropped 5; count of bases not matched to a gene: 7. The CDR3 contains 15 residues. CDR3 in DNA: TGCAGTGCTAGCGGCGGGAGGGTATGGACCGGGGAGCTGTTTTTT. Protein product: CSASGGRVWTGELFF.

This clonotype was detected ten times or more. The V gene is TRBV2, the J gene TRBJ1-5; D not certain. The CDR3 length is 13 residues. Per germline, CDR1 SNHLY and CDR2 FYNNEI. V was pared by 9 bases and J by 1 base, with 10 bases between. CDR3 DNA: TGTGCCAGTCAGGCACGGAGCAATCAGCCCCAGCATTTT. Protein product: CASQARSNQPQHF.